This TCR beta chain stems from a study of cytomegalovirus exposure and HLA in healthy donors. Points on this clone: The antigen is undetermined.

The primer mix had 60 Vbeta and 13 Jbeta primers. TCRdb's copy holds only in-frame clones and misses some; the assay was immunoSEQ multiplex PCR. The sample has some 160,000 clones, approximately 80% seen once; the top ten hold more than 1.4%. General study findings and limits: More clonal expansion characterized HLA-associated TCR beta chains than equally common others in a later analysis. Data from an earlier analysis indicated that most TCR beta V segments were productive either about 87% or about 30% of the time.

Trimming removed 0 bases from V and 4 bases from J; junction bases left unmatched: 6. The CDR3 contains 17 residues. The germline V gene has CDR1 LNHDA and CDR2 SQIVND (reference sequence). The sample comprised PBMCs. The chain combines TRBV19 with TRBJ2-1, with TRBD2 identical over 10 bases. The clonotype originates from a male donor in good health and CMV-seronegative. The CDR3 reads CASSIDLQRGGYNEQFF. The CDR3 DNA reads TGTGCCAGTAGTATAGATCTCCAGCGGGGGGGATACAATGAGCAGTTCTTC.